The source of this T cell receptor (beta chain) is a study of blood T cell repertoires in COVID-19. On the study more broadly: Acute-phase and convalescent COVID-19 samples originated in the United States, Italy and Spain.

Profiling relied on immunoSEQ multiplex PCR, and the TCRdb table lists in-frame clones only, not all of them. Among over 200,000 clones listed, around 89% were seen once. The CDR3 consists of 15 residues. Germline CDR1 and CDR2: LGHDT and YNNKEL (reference sequence). With 0 bases clipped from V and 4 bases from J, the junction kept 2 bases outside the gene matches. Ages ranged from about 18 to 100 years, with residence in about 23 US areas. Sequenced input: PBMCs or T cells enriched from blood (not recorded which). The source is a man aged 40-55 years who had recovered from COVID-19. This sequence joins TRBV3-1 (or the pseudogene TRBV3-2) and TRBJ2-7; 11 positions match TRBD2. The CDR3 DNA reads TGTGCCAGCAGCCAAGAGGCTAGCGGGGGGTACGAGCAGTACTTC. It yields the protein CASSQEASGGYEQYF.